This T cell receptor beta chain is from a study of T-cell memory formation after mild COVID-19. Study at large: Clusters of TCRs were largely donor specific. Study observations and caveats: Among contracting clones, CD4+ were mainly CM/EM and CD8+ enriched in EMRA. Researchers found some responding clones in pre-infection memory, a sign that cross-reactive memory joined.

The authors produced TCR alpha and TCR beta cDNA libraries with sample barcodes and UMIs by 5'RACE using constant-segment primers. Each CDR3 protein gets one entry after TCRdb re-called the 5' RACE reads with MiXCR. Here the sample spans 450,000 to 650,000 distinct CDR3 sequences, roughly 20% being singletons. Trimming cost V 2 bases and J 4 bases, with 8 bases left between them. The germline V gene has CDR1 ENHRY and CDR2 SYGVKD. CDR3 length: 13 residues. This clonotype has a handful of counts. The target antigen is unknown. The rearrangement joins TRBV10-3 to TRBJ1-2; D is unclear. The receptor comes from an adult woman who had mild COVID-19 (a few samples of this study predate the infection). Cell type and time point are not known. Input material: PBMCs or a T cell subset sorted from them (not recorded which). This chain's CDR3 is CAISEEGIYGYTF. CDR3 DNA: TGTGCCATCAGTGAGGAAGGGATCTATGGCTACACCTTC.